Below, 8 T cell receptor beta chains from the same sample are listed, as sequenced in a study of CD8 T cells in ankylosing spondylitis. Study conclusions and caveats: A motif of seven or eight highly homologous TCR beta variants was seen as apparently characteristic of ankylosing spondylitis blood.

One entry per CDR3 protein, called by TCRdb with MiXCR from the 5' RACE reads. The sample has fewer than 550,000 distinct CDR3 sequences, approximately 5% seen once. These TCRs are of unknown antigen specificity. The sequencing sample was made of blood, either unsorted or a sorted T cell fraction (not recorded which). These receptor sequences come from a male donor with ankylosing spondylitis.

This clonotype was observed many times. The gene calls are TRBV16 and TRBJ2-7, with D uncertain. The CDR3 has 11 amino acids. The germline CDR1 and CDR2 sequences are KGHSY and FQNENV. Trimming took 3 bases from V and 5 from J, leaving 5 bases between them. The CDR3 here is CASSHMNEQYF. CDR3 coding DNA: TGTGCCAGCAGCCATATGAACGAGCAGTACTTC. The variable domain in full, with the rest retrieved from reference TRBV16 and TRBJ2-7, is GEEVAQTPKHLVRGEGQKAKLYCAPIKGHSYVFWYQQVLKNEFKFLISFQNENVFDETGMPKERFSAKCLPNSPCSLEIQATKLEDSAVYFCASSHMNEQYFGPGTRLTVT.

This clonotype showed up many times. The chain has TRBV18 and TRBJ2-3; D ambiguous. Trimming shortened V by 3 bases and J by 4 bases, and 17 bases separated the two germline ends. This CDR3 contains 16 residues. From germline, CDR1 is KGHSH and CDR2 LQKENI. CDR3 loop: CASSPNLSGGADTQYF. CDR3 DNA sequence: TGTGCCAGCTCACCCAACCTTTCGGGTGGCGCAGATACGCAGTATTTT.

The table lists this clonotype with many counts. This chain connects TRBV12-3 or TRBV12-4 to TRBJ1-5, with D perhaps TRBD1 (5 bases). The CDR3 is made up of 14 amino acids. The ends were cut back, 3 bases at V and 2 bases at J, with 8 bases in the middle. The CDR3, as DNA: TGTGCCAGCAGTTTCAGGGTAGGCAATCAGCCCCAGCATTTT. It is translated as CASSFRVGNQPQHF.

This clonotype has only a few counts. This could be a read error, since a much larger clone is one nucleotide away. The rearrangement links TRBV3-1 to TRBJ2-5; 9 bases are shared with TRBD2. V lost 0 bases, J lost 4 bases, and 0 bases stayed unmatched. CDR3 length: 14 amino acids. Germline V gene lookup returns CDR1 LGHDT and CDR2 YNNKEL (reference sequence). The CDR3 loop reads CASSQDSGGETQYF. CDR3 nucleotides: TGTGCCAGCAGCCAAGATAGCGGGGGAGAGACCCAGTACTTC.

Of note for this clonotype: A clone one base away is much larger, so this may be a read error. V is TRBV29-1 and J is TRBJ1-2; no definite D call. The germline gives CDR1 SQVTM, CDR2 ANQGSEA. The length of the CDR3 is 8 residues. The CDR3 loop reads CGAGGYTF. The CDR3 nucleotides are TGCGGCGCTGGTGGCTACACCTTC.

The V call is TRBV7-3, the J call TRBJ1-1; no firm D call. Looked up from germline, CDR1 is SGHTA and CDR2 is FQGTGA. Trimming removed 5 bases from V and 4 bases from J, with 17 bases in between. The CDR3 length is 15 residues. The CDR3 nucleotides read TGTGCCAGCAGCCCCCGGCCTGGGTGGGTCACTGAAGCTTTCTTT. It codes for CASSPRPGWVTEAFF. Looking up the rest from reference TRBV7-3 and TRBJ1-1 gives the full variable domain: GAGVSQTPSNKVTEKGKYVELRCDPISGHTALYWYRQSLGQGPEFLIYFQGTGAADDSGLPNDRFFAVRPEGSVSTLKIQRTERGDSAVYLCASSPRPGWVTEAFFGQGTRLTVV.

The table lists this clonotype with many counts. Written as DNA, the CDR3 is TGTGCCAGCAGCGTAGGTGGGCAGCAAAATCAGCCCCAGCATTTT. Residues: CASSVGGQQNQPQHF. The V and J genes are TRBV9 and TRBJ1-5; D call uncertain. The CDR3 loop spans 15 amino acids. The ends were cut back, 0 bases at V and 4 bases at J, with 11 bases in the middle. Germline-derived CDR1 and CDR2 are SGDLS and YYNGEE.

This clonotype has more than one count but fewer than ten. V is TRBV3-1 and J is TRBJ2-6; D is possibly TRBD1 (5 bases). Per the germline V gene, CDR1 is LGHDT and CDR2 is YNNKEL (reference sequence). The CDR3 spans 16 residues. V dropped 3 bases and J dropped 2 bases, with 11 bases sitting between them. Here the CDR3 DNA reads TGTGCCAGCAGCCAGGGGCCTTGGACTGGGGCCAACGTCCTGACTTTC. Translated, it gives CASSQGPWTGANVLTF.